This entry is about one T cell receptor beta chain. The specificity of this receptor is unknown. No base qualities exist here, and no much larger clone lies one base off it. This entry belongs to a study of blood T cell repertoires in COVID-19 (dated by TCRdb to 2019 to 2021). In the study overall: Samples from collaborators originated in the United States, Italy and Spain and spanned both the acute and convalescent phases of COVID-19. The material from the prospective study consisted of cDNA or gDNA derived from T cells, B-cell-depleted T cells, or PBMCs. The dataset comprised deeply sampled blood TCRbeta repertoires from subjects exposed to, actively infected with, or recovered from COVID-19. The repertoires were released in a freely available public database meant as a resource for research on the immune response to SARS-CoV-2. The samples were drawn from two sources: the first 160 participants of the ongoing ImmuneRACE study, and some 1,300 subjects contributed by 6 global collaborators. The sample metadata nearly always contained a de-identified subject ID, COVID-19 status, age in years and sex. Where available, HLA class I and class II types were obtained from metadata supplied by the sample provider rather than from assay-based typing.

TCRbeta CDR3 regions were amplified from genomic DNA using the immunoSEQ Assay, a bias-controlled multiplex PCR. The original pipeline was this. The number of nucleated cells in each sample was estimated by amplification of reference gene primers within the assay. Sequence reads were collapsed and filtered to measure the absolute abundance of every unique TCRbeta CDR3 rearrangement. For each sample, productive Simpson clonality was calculated as the square root of Simpson's diversity index over productive rearrangements. TCRdb obtained this table from immuneACCESS and retained in-frame rearrangements with V and J assigned. These tables miss some clones; where compared with another copy, unresolved V genes account for less than half of the shortfall, and the remainder is unexplained. The DNA gave D and trimming, while V, J and clone size come from that table. Within this sample are approximately 94,000 clones, with roughly four fifths of them counted one time only. The ten largest clones capture approximately 24% of the sample.

General findings and caveats noted by the study authors: Clinical and demographic metadata were provided uncurated, with the amount varying by source and participant.

Each collaborating institution followed its own protocols to collect whole blood in K2EDTA tubes. For TCRbeta analysis, collaborators shipped samples in one of three forms: frozen whole blood, isolated PBMCs, or DNA extracted from either of those sample types. The junction carries 10 bases between V and J, which are trimmed by 4 bases and 0 bases respectively. Including the terminal cysteine and phenylalanine, the CDR3 comprises 15 residues. CDR3 DNA only is kept here, 45 bases in frame from base 1. For CDR1 and CDR2, the germline V gene lists SGHRS and YFSETQ. Sequences were obtained from peripheral blood. The TCR sequence derives from a human donor in a cohort sampled during active COVID-19. The rearrangement joined TRBV5-1 to TRBJ2-2; the D segment could be TRBD1, given 5 matching bases. The DNA is as follows: TGCGCCAGCAGCGTGACAGTTGCGAACACCGGGGAGCTGTTTTTT. This gives the protein CASSVTVANTGELFF.